This TCR beta chain was sequenced for a study of robustness of blood B and T cell sequencing listed by TCRdb under 2018. As for the study more broadly: The goal of the study was to figure out the amount of peripheral blood required to reliably characterize the TCRbeta and IgG repertoires of an individual. As technical replicates, two replicate TCRbeta cDNA libraries were prepared from one shared RNA pool derived from a single 10 ml draw. TCRbeta and IgG repertoires were quantified in each of the approximately 10 independently drawn blood samples. Here is what the overall study found, with its caveats: A full plateau was not reached by TCRbeta rarefaction curves, suggesting under-sequencing or many low-abundance clonotypes. Because EDTA tubes had to be fractionated immediately, the use of EDTA tubes in multi-site collections was limited. Pooling tubes did not increase the overlap of rare TCRbeta clonotypes, which implies that much larger blood volumes would be needed to capture rare TCRbeta clonotypes. Coverage of the top 10,000 TCRbeta clonotypes approached saturation when 3 or 4 tubes (roughly 27-40 ml blood) were combined. One pair of TCRbeta libraries showed evidence of cross-contamination, likely from batch processing; the shared UMI-sequence pairs were removed. Across technical replicate libraries, 90% to 95% of the top 10,000 TCRbeta clonotypes in one library were also found in the other. The 1,000 most abundant TCRbeta clonotypes from the pooled draws were detected in every single 10 ml sample.

TCRbeta repertoires were measured from mRNA instead of genomic DNA, an approach that captures expressed receptors. Buffy coat leukocytes were collected into Trizol, and RNA was extracted with the Direct-zol RNA MiniPrep Plus kit without cell sorting. EDTA blood tubes were spun right away at 4 degrees C to separate plasma, buffy coat and red blood cells. Library preparation used PCR. Sequenced on an Illumina MiSeq. cDNA was made using SMARTScribe reverse transcriptase and a 5' template-switch oligo that added a universal priming site. The template-switch oligo carried a 12-nucleotide random unique molecular identifier (UMI) that tagged each cDNA molecule. During reverse transcription, TCRbeta transcripts were targeted by chain-specific reverse primers. Uracil DNA glycosylase treatment was used to remove residual template-switch adapters, and a Qiagen MinElute kit was used to purify the cDNA. The first PCR ran for around 23 cycles with KAPA HiFi HotStart ReadyMix and step-out primers, divided among four 50 microliter reactions. First-round PCR products were gel-purified before further amplification. Illumina Nextera adapters were attached in a second PCR of 7 to 8 cycles, and the libraries were then purified and pooled. For each TCRbeta molecule, the UMI barcode was captured by a 50-nucleotide 5' read. In the source study's methods: Reads were grouped by UMI into consensus reads using the MIGEC toolkit. Forward and reverse consensus reads were merged with PEAR to produce final reads. A custom decontamination script removed identical UMI-sequence pairs shared across libraries, treating them as cross-sample contamination. V(D)J assignment and CDR3 extraction were performed with MIGMAP, a wrapper around IgBLAST. TCR clonotypes were defined by identical V gene, J gene and CDR3 amino acid sequence, and CDR1 and CDR2 were left unsequenced. TCRdb redid the processing of the public reads, applying fastp at Q25 and MiXCR, and retained in-frame beta chains. Each entry is one CDR3 protein sequence, shown with its most common DNA and genes. What appears here as the V and J calls and clone size reflects TCRdb's work, not the paper's. The sample table holds over a thousand distinct CDR3 sequences, of which over 60% were seen once. The ten largest clones capture 34% of the sample.

Notes on this clonotype: What antigen it recognizes has not been identified. No base-level quality is on record; no much larger clone is a single base apart.

Relative to germline, V is missing 6 bases and J is missing 5 bases, with 12 bases of the junction outside any gene match. For CDR1 and CDR2, the germline V gene (reference sequence) lists DFQATT and SNEGSKA. Reading from cysteine to phenylalanine, the CDR3 counts 14 amino acids. Of all the DNA, just the CDR3 is kept, 42 bases in frame from base 1. The rearrangement joined TRBV20-1 to TRBJ2-7; 8 bases in the middle match TRBD1. What was sequenced was peripheral blood. This sequence was found in a human donor in good health. The CDR3 protein: CSAPSGGVRDEQYF. The DNA sequence is as follows: TGCAGTGCGCCATCAGGGGGCGTAAGGGACGAGCAGTACTTC.